This T cell receptor beta chain appears in the sequencing data of a study of a mutant IDH1 vaccine in newly diagnosed glioma. Time point specified: baseline, week 1 (first vaccination visit). Regarding treatment: pre-vaccination baseline after standard-of-care therapy. Data came from immunoSEQ multiplex PCR; TCRdb stores just in-frame clones and leaves some out. The table includes 80,000 to 100,000 clones, around 79% detected once. The V gene end was trimmed by 5 bases and the J gene end by 0 bases; junction bases not matched to a gene: 3. CDR1 SEHNR and CDR2 FQNEAQ come from the germline V gene (reference sequence). The CDR3 runs 16 residues.

The TCR sequence derives from a man aged 35 to 55 with glioma. Some clones in this sample may be carry-over from other donors' samples. Source: PBMCs, taken from a glioma patient treated with radiotherapy, temozolomide or both. This chain uses TRBV7-9 with TRBJ1-3; TRBD1 aligns across 11 bases. The CDR3 loop is CASSTGQGASGNTIYF. CDR3 DNA: TGTGCCAGCAGCACAGGACAGGGGGCCTCTGGAAACACCATATATTTT.